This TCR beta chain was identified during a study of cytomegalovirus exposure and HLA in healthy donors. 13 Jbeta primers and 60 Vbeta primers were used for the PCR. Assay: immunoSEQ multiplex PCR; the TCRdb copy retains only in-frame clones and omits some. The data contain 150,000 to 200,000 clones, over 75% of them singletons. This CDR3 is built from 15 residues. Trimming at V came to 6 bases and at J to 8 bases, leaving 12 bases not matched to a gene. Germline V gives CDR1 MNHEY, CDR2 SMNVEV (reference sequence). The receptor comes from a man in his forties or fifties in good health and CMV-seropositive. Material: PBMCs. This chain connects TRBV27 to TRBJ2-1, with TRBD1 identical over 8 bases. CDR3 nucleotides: TGTGCCAGCAGAGTGGCAGGGGGCGCTAGGGATGAGCAGTTCTTC. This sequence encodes CASRVAGGARDEQFF.